These 29 T cell receptor beta chains came from one sample sequenced in a study of shared clonotypes between healthy human individuals. Clones were sequenced by immunoSEQ multiplex PCR, and TCRdb holds only the in-frame ones, with some missing. The sample has approximately 940,000 clones; 76% are singletons. Sequenced sample: memory CD4+ T cells sorted from blood. As to subset: CD45RA-negative fraction. Every receptor here comes from a man aged 18 to 30 in good health.

V usage is TRBV5-1 and J usage is TRBJ2-7; 12 bases match TRBD2. Germline CDR1 and CDR2: SGHRS and YFSETQ. The CDR3 has 18 residues. Germline trimming cut 4 bases from V and 4 bases from J; bases unmatched to any gene: 15. The CDR3 sequence: CASSMLLAGGPAAYEQYF. CDR3 sequence (DNA): TGCGCCAGCAGCATGCTTCTAGCGGGAGGGCCGGCGGCGTACGAGCAGTACTTC.

This sequence joins TRBV7-2 and TRBJ2-5; TRBD2 aligns across 8 bases. Trimming at V came to 6 bases and at J to 4 bases, leaving 10 bases not matched to a gene. The germline CDR1 and CDR2 sequences are SGHTA and FQGNSA. This CDR3 has 15 amino acids. CDR3 amino acids: CASSSGGALRETQYF. DNA for the CDR3: TGTGCCAGCAGTTCCGGGGGGGCACTAAGAGAGACCCAGTACTTC. Full variable domain (missing parts from reference TRBV7-2 and TRBJ2-5): GAGVSQSPSNKVTEKGKDVELRCDPISGHTALYWYRQSLGQGLEFLIYFQGNSAPDKSGLPSDRFSAERTGGSVSTLTIQRTQQEDSAVYLCASSSGGALRETQYFGPGTRLLVL.

This chain joins TRBV27 and TRBJ2-7; D is tentatively TRBD1 or TRBD2 (5 bases each). CDR1 is MNHEY, CDR2 SMNVEV, per germline (reference sequence). CDR3 length: 14 amino acids. Trimming left V 10 bases short and J 2 bases short, with 18 bases between. The CDR3 nucleotides read TGTGCCACTAGAGGTGGGGGAAGCACCTACGAGCAGTACTTC. This sequence encodes CATRGGGSTYEQYF.

CDR3 sequence: CAWNPDRNSPLHF. In DNA form, the CDR3 reads TGTGCCTGGAACCCGGACAGGAATTCACCCCTCCACTTT. V usage is TRBV30 and J usage is TRBJ1-6, with 7 bases lining up with TRBD1. With V trimmed by 4 bases and J by 7 bases, 4 bases remained unmatched. This CDR3 has 13 residues. Germline assignment: CDR1 GTSNPN and CDR2 SVGIG (reference sequence).

The gene calls are TRBV5-4 and TRBJ2-3; 7 bases line up with TRBD1. V lost 3 bases and J lost 14; bases outside the gene matches: 9. The CDR3 loop spans 12 amino acids. Germline V lookup: CDR1 SGHNT, CDR2 YYREEE (reference sequence). DNA of the CDR3: TGTGCCAGCAGCTCGCGACAGGGTGGGTGGTATTTT. Amino acids: CASSSRQGGWYF.

The rearrangement links TRBV7-3 to TRBJ2-2; 9 positions match TRBD2. Germline values: CDR1 SGHTA, CDR2 FQGTGA. This CDR3 is built from 15 residues. V shed 6 bases, J shed 6 bases, and the junction held 8 bases outside the gene matches. CDR3 nucleotide sequence: TGTGCCAGCAGTAGCGGGGGCATTTCTTCCGGGGAGCTGTTTTTT. This encodes CASSSGGISSGELFF.

This chain joins TRBV27 and TRBJ2-7, with 10 bases that match TRBD2. This CDR3 contains 16 residues. The ends lost 5 bases at V and 3 bases at J; junction bases unmatched: 10. CDR1 MNHEY and CDR2 SMNVEV come from the germline V gene (reference sequence). The CDR3 reads CASSPYSSGGYYEQYF. DNA of the CDR3: TGTGCCAGCAGTCCTTACTCTAGCGGGGGATACTACGAGCAGTACTTC.

This clone was seen a handful of times. The rearrangement links TRBV30 to TRBJ1-6, with D perhaps matching TRBD1 (6 bases). Germline assignment: CDR1 GTSNPN and CDR2 SVGIG (reference sequence). Between the trimmed V and J ends, which lost 4 bases and 5 bases, there was a span of 12 bases. This CDR3 has 14 residues. The CDR3 DNA reads as TGTGCCTGGACCAGGGGACGGAATAATTCACCCCTCCACTTT. Its translation is CAWTRGRNNSPLHF.

The chain combines TRBV13 with TRBJ2-7, with 9 positions matching TRBD1. The CDR3 contains 15 residues. Germline lookup yields CDR1 PRHDT and CDR2 FYEKMQ (reference sequence). The V and J ends lost 4 bases and 5 bases, in that order; junction bases with no gene match: 9. In DNA form, the CDR3 reads TGTGCCAGCAGCTCGGAGGACAGGGGAGAAGACGAGCAGTACTTC. Protein sequence: CASSSEDRGEDEQYF.

This chain links TRBV7-2 with TRBJ2-7, with D perhaps TRBD1 (7 bases). V lost 4 bases to trimming and J lost 4 bases, with 29 bases between them. The CDR3 has 19 amino acids. Per germline, CDR1 SGHTA and CDR2 FQGNSA. For the CDR3, the DNA is TGTGCCAGCAGCTATATCCAGATGGGGGGCAGGGGGAGAACGTACGAGCAGTACTTC. Amino acids: CASSYIQMGGRGRTYEQYF.

The chain links TRBV19 to TRBJ1-3; 10 bases align to TRBD1. There are 14 residues in the CDR3. V shed 8 bases and J 8 bases; nucleotides not matched to a gene: 9. Germline CDR1 reads LNHDA; CDR2 reads SQIVND (reference sequence). CDR3 amino acids: CASWDRGKRDTIYF. CDR3 nucleotides: TGTGCCAGTTGGGACAGGGGCAAAAGAGACACCATATATTTT. Full variable domain (remainder filled in from reference TRBV19 and TRBJ1-3): DGGITQSPKYLFRKEGQNVTLSCEQNLNHDAMYWYRQDPGQGLRLIYYSQIVNDFQKGDIAEGYSVSREKKESFPLTVTSAQKNPTAFYLCASWDRGKRDTIYFGEGSWLTVV.

V gene TRBV12-5 combines with J gene TRBJ2-5; TRBD1 or TRBD2 may be the D gene (5 bases each). The ends were cut back, 1 base at V and 5 bases at J, with 17 bases in the middle. This CDR3 spans 16 amino acids. The V gene's germline CDR1 is LGHNT and CDR2 FRNRAP. The CDR3 nucleotides read TGTGCTAGTGGTTTGGATTCAGGGACCGTGGCGGAGACCCAGTACTTC. Its protein is CASGLDSGTVAETQYF.

The chain carries TRBV6-1 and TRBJ2-5, with TRBD2 matching over 13 bases. The germline V gene has CDR1 MNHNS and CDR2 SASEGT. The CDR3 spans 15 residues. Losses at the gene ends were 8 bases for V and 5 bases for J; bases not matched to a gene: 8. The CDR3 DNA sequence: TGTGCCAGCGGCGGGGGACTAGCGGGATTTGAGACCCAGTACTTC. Its translation is CASGGGLAGFETQYF.

For the CDR3, the DNA is TGTGCCATCAGTGCCCAACTAGCGGGAGATACGCAGTATTTT. Translating it yields CAISAQLAGDTQYF. The genes are TRBV10-3 and TRBJ2-3; 9 bases fit TRBD2. CDR1 and CDR2 from the germline V gene are ENHRY and SYGVKD. V lost 4 bases, J lost 5 bases, and 4 bases stayed unmatched. The CDR3 loop spans 14 amino acids.

V is TRBV2 and J is TRBJ1-4; the match to TRBD1 covers 7 bases. Germline CDR1 reads SNHLY; CDR2 reads FYNNEI. Germline trimming cut 8 bases from V and 8 bases from J; bases unmatched to any gene: 11. The CDR3 is made up of 14 amino acids. Written as DNA, the CDR3 is TGTGCCAGCTGCGAAGGGGGCAAGGGGGAAAAACTGTTTTTT. It codes for CASCEGGKGEKLFF.

The CDR3 reads CASRGAWGNQPQHF. The CDR3 DNA reads TGTGCCAGTAGGGGGGCATGGGGCAATCAGCCCCAGCATTTT. The chain couples TRBV19 to TRBJ1-5, with a possible D match to TRBD1 (6 bases). V dropped 6 bases and J dropped 2 bases, with 11 bases sitting between them. The length of the CDR3 is 14 residues. CDR1 and CDR2 from the germline V gene are LNHDA and SQIVND (reference sequence).

This clone appeared a single time. The chain uses TRBV7-2 and TRBJ2-1, with D perhaps TRBD2 (5 bases). Trimming took off 0 bases at V and 6 bases at J, with 12 bases between the two ends. Germline V gene sequence: CDR1 SGHTA, CDR2 FQGNSA. The CDR3 runs to 15 residues. In DNA, the CDR3 is TGTGCCAGCAGCTTAGCGCTACTAGTGGGCAATGAGCAGTTCTTC. Protein: CASSLALLVGNEQFF.

The chain joins TRBV9 to TRBJ1-3; the D is unclear. With 7 bases removed from V and 0 bases from J, the gap between germline ends came to 11 bases. The CDR3 has 14 amino acids. CDR1 SGDLS and CDR2 YYNGEE come from the germline V gene. In DNA form, the CDR3 reads TGTGCCAGCCTGCGGGAAAGCTCTGGAAACACCATATATTTT. This gives the protein CASLRESSGNTIYF.

The rearrangement uses TRBV4-1 and TRBJ2-3; D is perhaps TRBD2 (5 bases). Germline-derived CDR1 and CDR2 are MGHRA and YSYEKL. V was cut by 0 bases and J by 1 base, with 8 bases left in between. This CDR3 contains 15 residues. CDR3 DNA: TGCGCCAGCAGCCAAGAGTGGACTGGCACAGATACGCAGTATTTT. It is translated as CASSQEWTGTDTQYF.

The gene calls are TRBV19 and TRBJ2-7; 11 bases are shared with TRBD2. This CDR3 spans 15 amino acids. CDR1 LNHDA and CDR2 SQIVND come from the germline V gene (reference sequence). Germline trimming cut 1 base from V and 2 bases from J; bases unmatched to any gene: 1. The CDR3 loop is CASSIGSGRAYEQYF. DNA for the CDR3: TGTGCCAGTAGTATAGGTAGCGGGAGGGCCTACGAGCAGTACTTC. The full variable domain, completed using reference TRBV19 and TRBJ2-7, is DGGITQSPKYLFRKEGQNVTLSCEQNLNHDAMYWYRQDPGQGLRLIYYSQIVNDFQKGDIAEGYSVSREKKESFPLTVTSAQKNPTAFYLCASSIGSGRAYEQYFGPGTRLTVT.

CDR3 DNA: TGTGCCAGCAGCACAGGGGGCGGGCATGGCTACACCTTC. Protein product: CASSTGGGHGYTF. The chain joins TRBV6-6 to TRBJ1-2; 9 nucleotides line up with TRBD1. The germline gives CDR1 MNHNY, CDR2 SVGAGI (reference sequence). The CDR3 runs 13 residues. J gave up 6 bases and V 6 bases, and 5 bases lay outside the gene matches.

The chain combines TRBV28 with TRBJ1-5, with D possibly being TRBD1 (5 bases). This CDR3 contains 15 residues. V lost 2 bases and J lost 4, with 12 bases in between. Germline CDR1 and CDR2: MDHEN and SYDVKM. The CDR3 bases are TGTGCCAGCAGTTTAAACGGGGGGGGTAATCAGCCCCAGCATTTT. Translation gives CASSLNGGGNQPQHF.

The chain recombines TRBV7-9 with TRBJ1-6; D gene unclear. Trimming took off 2 bases at V and 7 bases at J, with 15 bases between the two ends. The germline gives CDR1 SEHNR, CDR2 FQNEAQ (reference sequence). The CDR3 has 16 residues. CDR3 region: CASSLYGGGSNSPLHF. The CDR3, as DNA: TGTGCCAGCAGCTTATATGGCGGAGGGAGCAATTCACCCCTCCACTTT.

This chain connects TRBV10-3 to TRBJ2-3; TRBD2 matches at 9 bases. The V segment lost 0 bases and the J segment 4 bases; nucleotides outside the gene matches: 2. Germline CDR1 ENHRY, CDR2 SYGVKD. CDR3 size: 15 residues. As DNA, the CDR3 is TGTGCCATCAGTGAGTCTAGCGGGAGTTCAGATACGCAGTATTTT. It encodes CAISESSGSSDTQYF.

The chain is built from TRBV28 and TRBJ1-5, with 9 nucleotides matching TRBD1. Germline lookup yields CDR1 MDHEN and CDR2 SYDVKM. Trimming removed 6 bases from V and 9 bases from J; junction bases left unmatched: 9. The CDR3 loop spans 14 amino acids. The CDR3 is CASRRGQGGWPQHF. In DNA, the CDR3 is TGTGCCAGCAGAAGGGGACAGGGAGGTTGGCCCCAGCATTTT.

As regards this clone: Other DNA sequences in this sample translate to the same CDR3. The chain recombines TRBV5-6 with TRBJ1-6; 8 nucleotides agree with TRBD1. Germline CDR1 is SGHDT and CDR2 is YYEEEE. Trimming cost V 0 bases and J 6 bases; bases outside gene matches: 5. The CDR3 is made up of 16 amino acids. The CDR3 DNA follows: TGTGCCAGCAGCTTGGGGCTAGGACAGGGTAATTCACCCCTCCACTTT. It is translated as CASSLGLGQGNSPLHF.

The chain employs TRBV7-9 and TRBJ1-2; 11 bases fit TRBD1. Germline V lookup: CDR1 SEHNR, CDR2 FQNEAQ (reference sequence). The junction had 8 bases not matched to a gene; V was cut back by 0 bases and J by 8 bases. The CDR3 is made up of 16 amino acids. The CDR3 nucleotides read TGTGCCAGCAGCTTAGCGCTAGGACAGGGGGCATCCGGCTACACCTTC. Its protein product is CASSLALGQGASGYTF.

This chain uses TRBV30 with TRBJ2-7, with D possibly TRBD1 on 6 matching bases. Germline V CDR1 and CDR2: GTSNPN, SVGIG (reference sequence). Trimming removed 3 bases at V and 3 bases at J, with 15 bases between. CDR3 length equals 14 residues. CDR3 residues: CAWRLQGGGYEQYF. CDR3 coding DNA: TGTGCCTGGAGACTACAGGGTGGTGGCTACGAGCAGTACTTC.

This sequence joins TRBV19 and TRBJ2-7; 8 bases agree with TRBD1. Germline V gene data show CDR1 as LNHDA and CDR2 as SQIVND (reference sequence). The J segment lost 2 bases and the V segment lost 3 bases, leaving 6 bases of the junction unmatched. The CDR3 totals 15 residues. DNA of the CDR3: TGTGCCAGTAGTATCGGACAGGGAAGGGCCTACGAGCAGTACTTC. Residues: CASSIGQGRAYEQYF.